This TCR beta chain stems from a study of T cell changes during pregnancy in multiple sclerosis (dated 2019 in TCRdb). Context from the whole study: The study looked at changes in the T cell repertoire across pregnancy in women with multiple sclerosis.

The protocol used for the library was the immunoSEQ multiplex PCR assay. The table comes from immuneACCESS by way of TCRdb, which keeps in-frame sequences with V and J called. Part of the clones is missing from these tables; in studies checked, under half for an unresolved V gene and the rest for unknown reasons. Recorded for this sample are more than 35,000 clones; 90% of them occurred a single time. Roughly 0.5% of the sample belongs to the ten largest clones. A note on this clone: Its antigen is unknown. One base away there is no much larger clone; base qualities are not given.

From the germline V gene (reference sequence), CDR1 is LNHDA and CDR2 is SQIVND. V and J lose 7 bases and 2 bases, and a span of 13 bases separates them. From its cysteine to its phenylalanine, the CDR3 spans 14 amino acids. Only the CDR3 region is kept as DNA, spanning 42 bases read in frame from base 1. The sample was CD4+ T cells from peripheral blood mononuclear cells, taken in the first trimester of pregnancy. The TCR sequence derives from a female donor in good health, enrolled as a control in a pregnancy study. Recombination joined TRBV19 with TRBJ2-3, with TRBD1 tentatively as D gene (6 bases match). CDR3 protein: CASTLGALTDTQYF. The DNA sequence is as follows: TGTGCCAGTACCCTGGGGGCTCTCACAGATACGCAGTATTTT.